The next 14 T cell receptor beta chains were all read from a single sample in a study of HIV-infected patients and healthy controls. Antiretroviral therapy had run roughly three months, about 14 weeks, before follow-up blood collection. The repertoire came from unfractionated whole blood and reflected all unsorted peripheral T cells. Alpha and beta constant-region primers primed reverse transcription of about 0.5 ug RNA. Each of the alpha and beta chains got its own library through chain-specific third strand synthesis with indices. A single record per CDR3 protein comes from TCRdb applying MiXCR to the 5' RACE reads. The sample has some 7,700 distinct CDR3 sequences; approximately 6.7% are singletons. This specimen was blood, taken during antiretroviral therapy. The receptors derive from an adult with HIV infection.

This clonotype was counted only a few times. As an off-target read in a library built for alpha chains, this beta chain has a frequency of little significance. J is TRBJ2-1 and V is TRBV7-8; 7 bases agree with TRBD1. CDR1 is SGHVS, CDR2 FQNEAQ, per germline. V was pared by 1 base and J by 8 bases, with 5 bases of the junction left unmatched. The CDR3 extends over 14 amino acids. This chain's CDR3 is CASSLVDRVDEQFF. For the CDR3, the DNA is TGTGCCAGCAGCTTAGTAGACAGGGTCGATGAGCAGTTCTTC. Complete variable domain (other parts from reference TRBV7-8 and TRBJ2-1): GAGVSQSPRYKVAKRGQDVALRCDPISGHVSLFWYQQALGQGPEFLTYFQNEAQLDKSGLPSDRFFAERPEGSVSTLKIQRTQQEDSAVYLCASSLVDRVDEQFFGPGTRLTVL.

Concerning this clonotype itself: Being off target in a library aimed at alpha chains, this beta chain has a size of little meaning. The chain joins TRBV28 to TRBJ1-3; the D is unclear. The V gene's germline CDR1 is MDHEN and CDR2 SYDVKM. The CDR3 runs to 16 residues. V lost 5 bases and J lost 4, with 18 bases in between. CDR3 DNA sequence: TGTGCCAGCAGTCCCCCGCCCGTCGGCGAAGGAAACACCATATATTTT. This gives the protein CASSPPPVGEGNTIYF.

By share, this clonotype ranks as medium-sized (0.01 to 0.1%). The library was built for alpha chains, so this beta chain is an off-target read and its size means little. The V gene is TRBV10-2, the J gene TRBJ2-1, with D perhaps matching TRBD1 or TRBD2 (5 bases each). Germline V gene lookup returns CDR1 WSHSY and CDR2 SAAADI. Between the trimmed V and J ends, which lost 7 bases and 1 base, there was a span of 11 bases. The CDR3 has 14 residues. The CDR3, as DNA: TGCGCCAGCATAGAGGGGTGGTCCTACAATGAGCAGTTCTTC. Protein sequence: CASIEGWSYNEQFF.

Ten or more counts support this clonotype. Because this beta chain is a stray read in a library intended to capture alpha chains, its abundance should not be given much weight. The gene calls are TRBV29-1 and TRBJ2-3; 14 bases map to TRBD2. J lost 3 bases, V lost 6 bases, and 11 bases had no gene match. The CDR3 is 17 residues long. Per germline, CDR1 SQVTM and CDR2 ANQGSEA. The DNA of the CDR3 is TGCAGCGTAGTGACCGGGACTAGCGGGAGAAGAACAGATACGCAGTATTTT. Translation gives CSVVTGTSGRRTDTQYF.

This clonotype was counted many times. Since it is a stray read in a library aimed at alpha chains, this beta chain has a size that is not meaningful. The chain links TRBV7-6 to TRBJ2-1, with D possibly being TRBD2 (5 bases). V lost 2 bases and J lost 7, with 6 bases in between. This CDR3 has 12 residues. The germline CDR1 and CDR2 sequences are SGHVS and FNYEAQ. DNA of the CDR3: TGTGCCAGCAGCTTAACTAGGAATGAGCAGTTCTTC. This gives the protein CASSLTRNEQFF. Variable domain in full (rest from reference TRBV7-6 and TRBJ2-1): GAGVSQSPRYKVTKRGQDVALRCDPISGHVSLYWYRQALGQGPEFLTYFNYEAQQDKSGLPNDRFSAERPEGSISTLTIQRTEQRDSAMYRCASSLTRNEQFFGPGTRLTVL.

By sample share, this clonotype is medium-sized. This beta chain appears as a stray read in a library generated for alpha chains; its size is not informative. The V gene is TRBV6-6, the J gene TRBJ2-7; 8 nucleotides line up with TRBD1. The V gene's germline CDR1 is MNHNY and CDR2 SVGAGI (reference sequence). The CDR3 totals 13 residues. The V gene end was trimmed by 5 bases and the J gene end by 7 bases; junction bases not matched to a gene: 7. This CDR3 reads CASSAQGALEQYF. The CDR3 DNA sequence: TGTGCCAGCAGTGCCCAGGGGGCGCTTGAGCAGTACTTC.

This clonotype rates as medium-sized. The library was prepared for alpha chains; this beta chain is a stray read, so its frequency means little. This chain links TRBV7-6 with TRBJ2-7; 8 bases line up with TRBD1. The germline CDR1 and CDR2 sequences are SGHVS and FNYEAQ. This CDR3 is built from 18 residues. With V trimmed by 1 base and J by 5 bases, 16 bases remained unmatched. The CDR3 sequence is CASSLDGPQGGIMHEQYF. The CDR3 DNA reads TGTGCCAGCAGCTTAGACGGACCACAGGGGGGTATTATGCACGAGCAGTACTTC.

About this clonotype: This beta chain was picked up by a library intended for alpha chains and is off target, so its count carries little meaning. V and J are TRBV9 and TRBJ2-2; maybe TRBD2 (6 bases). Germline-derived CDR1 and CDR2 are SGDLS and YYNGEE. The CDR3 runs 16 residues. V was cut by 4 bases and J by 5 bases, with 18 bases left in between. CDR3 protein: CASSKLASPSTGELFF. For the CDR3, the DNA is TGTGCCAGCAGCAAACTAGCAAGCCCTTCTACCGGGGAGCTGTTTTTT. Full variable domain (rest looked up from reference TRBV9 and TRBJ2-2): DSGVTQTPKHLITATGQRVTLRCSPRSGDLSVYWYQQSLDQGLQFLIQYYNGEERAKGNILERFSAQQFPDLHSELNLSSLELGDSALYFCASSKLASPSTGELFFGEGSRLTVL.

Details on this clonotype: Since it is a stray read in a library aimed at alpha chains, this beta chain has a size that is not meaningful. The chain employs TRBV7-8 and TRBJ1-4; tentatively, D is TRBD1 (5 bases). Germline CDR1 is SGHVS and CDR2 is FQNEAQ. The CDR3 length is 15 residues. V lost 5 bases to trimming and J lost 8 bases, with 18 bases between them. The CDR3 sequence is CASSLRPNEGEKLFF. The CDR3 DNA reads as TGTGCCAGCAGCCTTCGGCCCAACGAGGGGGAAAAACTGTTTTTT.

This clonotype has at least ten counts. This beta chain appears as a stray read in a library generated for alpha chains; its size is not informative. The V gene is TRBV6-5, the J gene TRBJ2-7; D is possibly TRBD1 or TRBD2 (5 bases each). CDR3 size: 13 residues. Germline assignment: CDR1 MNHEY and CDR2 SVGAGI. The germline V and J ends were trimmed by 8 bases and 4 bases, with 15 bases remaining between them. In nucleotides, the CDR3 is TGTGCCAGCTCAAGAGGGGTGACATACGAGCAGTACTTC. This sequence encodes CASSRGVTYEQYF.

This clonotype counts as large. The library was built for alpha chains, so this beta chain is an off-target read and its size means little. The V gene is TRBV6-2 or TRBV6-3, the J gene TRBJ2-3, with D perhaps matching TRBD2 (5 bases). Trimming stripped 4 bases from V and 3 bases from J, with 8 bases between. Germline V gene sequence: CDR1 MNHEY, CDR2 SVGEGT. The CDR3 sequence is 13 residues long. In DNA, the CDR3 is TGTGCCAGCAGTTCGGACTTGACAGATACGCAGTATTTT. This encodes CASSSDLTDTQYF.

This clonotype was detected ten times or more. This beta chain turned up in a library designed for alpha chains; as an off-target read, its abundance says little. The gene calls are TRBV29-1 and TRBJ1-2, with D possibly TRBD1 on 6 matching bases. Deletions cut 3 bases from V and 4 bases from J, with 12 bases between. From germline, CDR1 is SQVTM and CDR2 ANQGSEA. The CDR3 is 13 amino acids. The CDR3 sequence is CSVDQGSSYGYTF. The CDR3 DNA sequence: TGCAGCGTTGATCAGGGGAGTAGCTATGGCTACACCTTC.

Remarks on this clonotype: A library prepared for alpha chains yielded this beta chain as an off-target read; its size is of little meaning. The CDR3 loop reads CASSLRAGGPETQYF. The CDR3, as DNA: TGTGCCAGCAGCTTACGAGCGGGAGGGCCGGAGACCCAGTACTTC. The chain has TRBV7-6 and TRBJ2-5; 10 nucleotides agree with TRBD2. CDR1 SGHVS and CDR2 FNYEAQ come from the germline V gene. The ends lost 2 bases at V and 5 bases at J; junction bases unmatched: 5. CDR3 length equals 15 residues.

A remark on this clonotype: This beta chain is off target for a library built for alpha chains, so its abundance means little. The chain is built from TRBV20-1 and TRBJ2-3, with D possibly being TRBD2 (5 bases). The CDR3 runs to 16 residues. Germline CDR1 and CDR2: DFQATT and SNEGSKA (reference sequence). The V gene lost 1 base and the J gene lost 2 bases, with 16 bases spanning the gap. DNA of the CDR3: TGCAGTGCTAGAGGCCCTACTAGGCCGGTCACAGATACGCAGTATTTT. It specifies CSARGPTRPVTDTQYF.